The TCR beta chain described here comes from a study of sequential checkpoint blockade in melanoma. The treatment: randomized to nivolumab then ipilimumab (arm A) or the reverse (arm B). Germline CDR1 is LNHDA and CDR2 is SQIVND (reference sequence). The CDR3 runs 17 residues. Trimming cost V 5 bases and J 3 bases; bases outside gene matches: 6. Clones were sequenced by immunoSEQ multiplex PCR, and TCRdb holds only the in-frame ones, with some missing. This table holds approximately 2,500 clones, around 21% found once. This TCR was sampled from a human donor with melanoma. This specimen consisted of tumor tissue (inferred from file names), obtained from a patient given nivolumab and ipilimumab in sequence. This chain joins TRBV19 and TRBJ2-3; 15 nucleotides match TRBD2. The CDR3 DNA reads TGTGCCAGTAGTGCCCCCGGGACTAGCGGGGGGACAGATACGCAGTATTTT. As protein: CASSAPGTSGGTDTQYF.